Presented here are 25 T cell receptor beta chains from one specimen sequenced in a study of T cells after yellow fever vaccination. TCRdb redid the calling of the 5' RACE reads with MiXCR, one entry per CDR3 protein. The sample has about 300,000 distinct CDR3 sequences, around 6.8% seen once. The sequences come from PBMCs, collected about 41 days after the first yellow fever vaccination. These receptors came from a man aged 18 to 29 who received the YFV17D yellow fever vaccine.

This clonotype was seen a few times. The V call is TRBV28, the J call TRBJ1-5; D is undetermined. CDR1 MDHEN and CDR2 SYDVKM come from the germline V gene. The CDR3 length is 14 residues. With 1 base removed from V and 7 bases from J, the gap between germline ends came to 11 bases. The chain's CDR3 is CASSLLSQGQPQHF. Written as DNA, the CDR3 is TGTGCCAGCAGTTTATTGTCCCAAGGGCAGCCCCAGCATTTT.

The CDR3 here is CASSATWAGANVLTF. The CDR3 bases are TGCGCCAGCAGCGCAACCTGGGCTGGGGCCAACGTCCTGACTTTC. The chain joins TRBV4-3 to TRBJ2-6; D is unresolved. The V gene's germline CDR1 is LGHNA and CDR2 YSLEER. Deletions cut 5 bases from V and 2 bases from J, with 10 bases between. The CDR3 is 15 amino acids.

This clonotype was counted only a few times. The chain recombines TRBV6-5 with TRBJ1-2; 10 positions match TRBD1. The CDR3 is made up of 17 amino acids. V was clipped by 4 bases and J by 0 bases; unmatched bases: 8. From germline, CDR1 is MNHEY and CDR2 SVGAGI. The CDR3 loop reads CASSSHTGTGANYGYTF. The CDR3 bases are TGTGCCAGCAGTTCACATACCGGGACAGGGGCTAACTATGGCTACACCTTC.

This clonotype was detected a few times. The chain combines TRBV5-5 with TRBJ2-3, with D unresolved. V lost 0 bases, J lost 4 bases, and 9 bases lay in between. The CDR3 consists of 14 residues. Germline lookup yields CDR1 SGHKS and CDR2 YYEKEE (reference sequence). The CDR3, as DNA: TGTGCCAGCAGCTTGGAATATTTCGCAGATACGCAGTATTTT. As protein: CASSLEYFADTQYF.

The CDR3 DNA is TGTGCCAGCAGCCAAGAATTTTTCCAAGAGACCCAGTACTTC. Translated: CASSQEFFQETQYF. The gene calls are TRBV3-1 and TRBJ2-5; D remains ambiguous. CDR3 length: 14 residues. Germline V gene lookup returns CDR1 LGHDT and CDR2 YNNKEL (reference sequence). The V gene lost 0 bases and the J gene lost 1 base, with 6 bases spanning the gap.

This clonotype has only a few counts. As DNA, the CDR3 is TGTGCCAGCCGGGACAGGGCCCTTGAAGCTTTCTTT. Protein product: CASRDRALEAFF. The chain joins TRBV27 to TRBJ1-1; 9 nucleotides line up with TRBD1. The germline V gene encodes CDR1 MNHEY and CDR2 SMNVEV (reference sequence). The CDR3 runs 12 residues. The V and J ends lost 8 bases and 7 bases, in that order; junction bases with no gene match: 5.

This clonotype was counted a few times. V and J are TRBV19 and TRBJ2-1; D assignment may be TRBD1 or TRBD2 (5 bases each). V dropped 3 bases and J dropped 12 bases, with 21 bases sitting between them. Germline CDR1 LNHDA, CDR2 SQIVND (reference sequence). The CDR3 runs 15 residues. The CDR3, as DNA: TGTGCCAGTAGTATCCCCGGGACCCTGGAGGTTGGGCAGTTCTTC. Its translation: CASSIPGTLEVGQFF.

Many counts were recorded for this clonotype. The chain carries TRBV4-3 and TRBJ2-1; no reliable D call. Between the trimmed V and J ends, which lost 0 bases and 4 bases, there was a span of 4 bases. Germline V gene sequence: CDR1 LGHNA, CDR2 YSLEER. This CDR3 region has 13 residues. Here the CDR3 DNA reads TGCGCCAGCAGCCAAGAGAGATACAATGAGCAGTTCTTC. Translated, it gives CASSQERYNEQFF.

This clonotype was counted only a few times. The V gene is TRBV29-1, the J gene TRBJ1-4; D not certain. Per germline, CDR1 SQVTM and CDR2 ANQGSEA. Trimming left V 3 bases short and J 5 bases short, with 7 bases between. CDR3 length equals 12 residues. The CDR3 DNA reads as TGCAGCGTTGAGGGGATAAATGAAAAACTGTTTTTT. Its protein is CSVEGINEKLFF.

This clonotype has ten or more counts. Here the CDR3 reads CASSTGGEKTQYF. The CDR3 DNA sequence: TGTGCCAGCAGCACAGGGGGCGAGAAGACCCAGTACTTC. The rearrangement uses TRBV7-9 and TRBJ2-5; 9 bases map to TRBD1. The CDR3 contains 13 residues. CDR1 is SEHNR, CDR2 FQNEAQ, per germline (reference sequence). The V segment lost 5 bases and the J segment 6 bases; nucleotides outside the gene matches: 4.

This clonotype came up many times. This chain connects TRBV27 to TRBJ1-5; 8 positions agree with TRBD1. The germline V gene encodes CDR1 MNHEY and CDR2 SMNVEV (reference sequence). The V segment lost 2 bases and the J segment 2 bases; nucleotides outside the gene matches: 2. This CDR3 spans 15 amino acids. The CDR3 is CASSLQGAGNQPQHF. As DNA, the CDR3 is TGTGCCAGCAGTTTACAGGGGGCGGGCAATCAGCCCCAGCATTTT.

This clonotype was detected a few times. The CDR3 loop is CASSPTRGNTEAFF. The CDR3 region has the DNA TGTGCCAGCAGTCCCACCAGGGGGAACACTGAAGCTTTCTTT. This sequence joins TRBV7-2 and TRBJ1-1; TRBD1 is a possible D gene (6 bases). The ends were cut back, 6 bases at V and 1 base at J, with 12 bases in the middle. Germline V lookup: CDR1 SGHTA, CDR2 FQGNSA. This CDR3 is 14 amino acids long.

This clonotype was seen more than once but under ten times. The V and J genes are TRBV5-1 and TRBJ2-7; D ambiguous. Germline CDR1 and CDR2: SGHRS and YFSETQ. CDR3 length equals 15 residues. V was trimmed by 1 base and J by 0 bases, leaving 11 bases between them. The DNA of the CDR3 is TGCGCCAGCAGCTTGACCGGTCCTAGCTCCTACGAGCAGTACGTC. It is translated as CASSLTGPSSYEQYV.

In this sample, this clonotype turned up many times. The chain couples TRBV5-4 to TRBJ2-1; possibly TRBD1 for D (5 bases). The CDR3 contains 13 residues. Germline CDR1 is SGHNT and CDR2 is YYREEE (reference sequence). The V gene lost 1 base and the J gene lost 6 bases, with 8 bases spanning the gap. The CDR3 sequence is CASSLQGSNEQFF. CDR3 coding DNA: TGTGCCAGCAGCTTGCAGGGTAGCAATGAGCAGTTCTTC.

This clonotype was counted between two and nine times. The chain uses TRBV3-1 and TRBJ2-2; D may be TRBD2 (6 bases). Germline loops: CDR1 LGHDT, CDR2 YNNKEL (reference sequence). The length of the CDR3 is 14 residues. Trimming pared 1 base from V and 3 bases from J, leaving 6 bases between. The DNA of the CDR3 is TGTGCCAGCAGCCAAGGGGGGGACACCGGGGAGCTGTTTTTT. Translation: CASSQGGDTGELFF.

Here the CDR3 reads CASRAAGGPYGYTF. The CDR3 DNA sequence: TGTGCCAGCAGGGCGGCAGGGGGTCCTTATGGCTACACCTTC. The chain is built from TRBV5-4 and TRBJ1-2; 7 bases agree with TRBD1. Trimming removed 5 bases from V and 5 bases from J; junction bases left unmatched: 9. The CDR3 is 14 residues long. Germline lookup yields CDR1 SGHNT and CDR2 YYREEE (reference sequence).

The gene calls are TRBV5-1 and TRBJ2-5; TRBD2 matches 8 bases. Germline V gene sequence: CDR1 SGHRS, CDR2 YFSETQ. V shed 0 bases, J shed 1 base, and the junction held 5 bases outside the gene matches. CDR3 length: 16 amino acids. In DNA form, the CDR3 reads TGCGCCAGCAGCTTGGCCCCAGCGGGGGCCCAAGAGACCCAGTACTTC. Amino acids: CASSLAPAGAQETQYF.

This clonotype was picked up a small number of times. For the CDR3, the DNA is TGTGCCAGCAGTGCTACTCTAAAAGATACGCAGTATTTT. Encoded protein: CASSATLKDTQYF. The J gene is TRBJ2-3, the V gene TRBV6-1; D remains unclear. V lost 4 bases and J lost 5, with 10 bases in between. The germline V gene encodes CDR1 MNHNS and CDR2 SASEGT. This CDR3 has 13 residues.

CDR3 protein: CSATGQGRYLNYGYTF. In DNA form, the CDR3 reads TGCAGTGCTACCGGACAGGGACGGTACCTTAACTATGGCTACACCTTC. The chain couples TRBV20-1 to TRBJ1-2; 8 nucleotides line up with TRBD1. The CDR3 has 16 amino acids. Trimming took 4 bases from V and 1 from J; bases not matched to a gene: 11. The germline V gene encodes CDR1 DFQATT and CDR2 SNEGSKA (reference sequence).

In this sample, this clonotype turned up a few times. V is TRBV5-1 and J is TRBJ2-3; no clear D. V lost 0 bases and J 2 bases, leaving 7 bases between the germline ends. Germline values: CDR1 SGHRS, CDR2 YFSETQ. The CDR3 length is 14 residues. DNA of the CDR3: TGCGCCAGCAGCTTGGGGGTTGACACAGATACGCAGTATTTT. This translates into CASSLGVDTDTQYF.

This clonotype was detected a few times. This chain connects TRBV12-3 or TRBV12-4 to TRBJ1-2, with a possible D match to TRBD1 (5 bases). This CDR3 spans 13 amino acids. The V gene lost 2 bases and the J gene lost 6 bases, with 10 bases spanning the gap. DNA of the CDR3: TGTGCCAGCAGTTTACGACAGTGGAATGGCTACACCTTC. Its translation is CASSLRQWNGYTF.

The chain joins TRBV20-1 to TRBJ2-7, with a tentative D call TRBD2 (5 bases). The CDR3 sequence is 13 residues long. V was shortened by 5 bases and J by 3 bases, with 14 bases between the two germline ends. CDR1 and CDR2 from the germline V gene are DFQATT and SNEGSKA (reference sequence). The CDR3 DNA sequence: TGCAGTGCTTCAAGTTTGGGGAGCTACGAGCAGTACTTC. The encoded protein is CSASSLGSYEQYF.

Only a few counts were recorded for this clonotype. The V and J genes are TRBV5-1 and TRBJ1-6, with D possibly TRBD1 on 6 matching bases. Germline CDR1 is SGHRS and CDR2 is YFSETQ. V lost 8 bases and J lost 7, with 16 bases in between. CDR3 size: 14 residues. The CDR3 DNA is TGCGCCAGTTCGACAGGTGGGGGAAATTCACCCCTCCACTTT. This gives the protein CASSTGGGNSPLHF.

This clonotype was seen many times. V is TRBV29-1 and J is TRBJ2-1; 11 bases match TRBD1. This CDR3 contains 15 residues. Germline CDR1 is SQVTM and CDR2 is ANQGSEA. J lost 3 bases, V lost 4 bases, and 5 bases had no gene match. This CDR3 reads CSVAGTGGIYNEQFF. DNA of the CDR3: TGCAGCGTTGCCGGGACAGGGGGAATCTACAATGAGCAGTTCTTC.

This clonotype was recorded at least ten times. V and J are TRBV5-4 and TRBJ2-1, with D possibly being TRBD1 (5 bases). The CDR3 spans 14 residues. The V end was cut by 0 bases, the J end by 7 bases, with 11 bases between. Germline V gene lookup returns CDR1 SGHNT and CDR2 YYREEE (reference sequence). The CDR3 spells CASSLEGFGNEQFF. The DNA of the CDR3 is TGTGCCAGCAGCTTGGAGGGGTTTGGGAATGAGCAGTTCTTC.